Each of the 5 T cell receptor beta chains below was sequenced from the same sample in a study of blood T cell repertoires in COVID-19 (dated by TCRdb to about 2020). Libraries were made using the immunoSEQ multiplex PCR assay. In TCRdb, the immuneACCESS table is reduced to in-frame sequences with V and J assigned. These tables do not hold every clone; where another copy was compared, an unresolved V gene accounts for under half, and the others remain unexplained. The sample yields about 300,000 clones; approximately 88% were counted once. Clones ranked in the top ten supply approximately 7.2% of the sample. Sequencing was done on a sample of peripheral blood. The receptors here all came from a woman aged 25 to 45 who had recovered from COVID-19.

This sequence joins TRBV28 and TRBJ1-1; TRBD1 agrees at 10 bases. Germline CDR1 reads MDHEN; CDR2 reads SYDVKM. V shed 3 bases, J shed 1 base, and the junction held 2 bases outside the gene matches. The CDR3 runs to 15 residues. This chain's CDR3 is CASSFGDRGNTEAFF. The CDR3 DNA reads TGTGCCAGCAGTTTTGGGGACAGGGGGAACACTGAAGCTTTCTTT.

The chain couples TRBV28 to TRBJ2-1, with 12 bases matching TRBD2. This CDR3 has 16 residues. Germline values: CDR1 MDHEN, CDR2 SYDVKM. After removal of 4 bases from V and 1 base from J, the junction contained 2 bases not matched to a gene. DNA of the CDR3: TGTGCCAGCAGTTGGGGACTAGCGGGTTCCTACAATGAGCAGTTCTTC. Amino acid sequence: CASSWGLAGSYNEQFF.

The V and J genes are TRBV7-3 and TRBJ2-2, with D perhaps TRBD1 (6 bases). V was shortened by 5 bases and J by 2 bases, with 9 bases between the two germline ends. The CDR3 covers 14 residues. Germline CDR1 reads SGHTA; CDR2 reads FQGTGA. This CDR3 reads CASSLDRNTGELFF. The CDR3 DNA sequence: TGTGCCAGCAGCCTGGACAGAAACACCGGGGAGCTGTTTTTT. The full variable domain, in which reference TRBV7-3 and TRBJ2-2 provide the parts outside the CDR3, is GAGVSQTPSNKVTEKGKYVELRCDPISGHTALYWYRQSLGQGPEFLIYFQGTGAADDSGLPNDRFFAVRPEGSVSTLKIQRTERGDSAVYLCASSLDRNTGELFFGEGSRLTVL.

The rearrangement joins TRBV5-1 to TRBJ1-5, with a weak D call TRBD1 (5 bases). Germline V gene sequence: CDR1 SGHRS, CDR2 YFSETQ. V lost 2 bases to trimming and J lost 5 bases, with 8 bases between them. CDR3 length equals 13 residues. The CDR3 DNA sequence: TGCGCCAGCAGCTTCACGGGGGATCAGCCCCAGCATTTT. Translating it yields CASSFTGDQPQHF. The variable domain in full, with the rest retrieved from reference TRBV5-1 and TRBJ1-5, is KAGVTQTPRYLIKTRGQQVTLSCSPISGHRSVSWYQQTPGQGLQFLFEYFSETQRNKGNFPGRFSGRQFSNSRSEMNVSTLELGDSALYLCASSFTGDQPQHFGDGTRLSIL.

The CDR3 here is CASSVSAGLVEKLFF. CDR3 nucleotides: TGTGCCAGCAGCGTAAGTGCAGGGTTGGTTGAAAAACTGTTTTTT. The gene calls are TRBV3-1 (or the pseudogene TRBV3-2) and TRBJ1-4, with D possibly matching TRBD1 (5 bases). The CDR3 length is 15 residues. Deletions cut 5 bases from V and 7 bases from J, with 17 bases between. Germline loops: CDR1 LGHDT, CDR2 YNNKEL (reference sequence).